This entry features one T cell receptor (beta chain) sequence. The data were taken from a study of CD8 T cells in Susac syndrome. After extraction with the RNeasy kit, about 0.5 to 1 ug of the RNA was reverse transcribed using random hexamers. TCRdb itself ran the immunoSEQ multiplex PCR reads through MiXCR, one entry per CDR3 protein. The data show 71,000 or so distinct CDR3 sequences, roughly 95% seen once. The source of this sequence is a human donor with multiple sclerosis. The sequenced material came from CD4+ T cells from PBMCs.

CDR3 DNA: TGTGCCAGCAGTCATGGGACTAATCAGCCCCAGCATTTT. Its translation: CASSHGTNQPQHF. J is TRBJ1-5 and V is TRBV6-5; tentative D call: TRBD1 (5 bases). The CDR3 runs to 13 residues. Trimming pared 5 bases from V and 4 bases from J, leaving 9 bases between. Germline V lookup: CDR1 MNHEY, CDR2 SVGAGI.